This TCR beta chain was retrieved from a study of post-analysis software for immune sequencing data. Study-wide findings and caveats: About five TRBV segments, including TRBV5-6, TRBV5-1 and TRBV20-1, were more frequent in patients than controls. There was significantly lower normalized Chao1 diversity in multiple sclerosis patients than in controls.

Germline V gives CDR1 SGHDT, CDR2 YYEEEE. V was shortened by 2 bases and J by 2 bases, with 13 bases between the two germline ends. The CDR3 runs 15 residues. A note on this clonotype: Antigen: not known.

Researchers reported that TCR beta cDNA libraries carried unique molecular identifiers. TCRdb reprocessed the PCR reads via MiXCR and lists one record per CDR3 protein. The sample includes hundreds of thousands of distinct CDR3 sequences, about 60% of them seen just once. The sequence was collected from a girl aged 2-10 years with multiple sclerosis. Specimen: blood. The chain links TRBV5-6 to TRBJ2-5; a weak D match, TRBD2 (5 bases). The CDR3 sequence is CASSFSFTGQETQYF. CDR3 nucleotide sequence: TGTGCCAGCAGCTTTTCGTTCACGGGGCAAGAGACCCAGTACTTC.